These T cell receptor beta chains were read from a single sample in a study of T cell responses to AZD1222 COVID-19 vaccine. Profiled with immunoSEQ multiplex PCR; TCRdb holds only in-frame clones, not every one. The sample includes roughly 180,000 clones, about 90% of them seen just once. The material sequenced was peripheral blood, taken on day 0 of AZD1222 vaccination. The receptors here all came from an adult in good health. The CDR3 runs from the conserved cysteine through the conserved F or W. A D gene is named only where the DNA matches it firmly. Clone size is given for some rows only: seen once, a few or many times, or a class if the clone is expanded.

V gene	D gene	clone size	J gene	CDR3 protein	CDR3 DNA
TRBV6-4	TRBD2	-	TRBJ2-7	CATRRGLGASGRVSYEQYF	TGTGCCACCCGACGGGGCCTTGGGGCGAGCGGGAGGGTCTCCTACGAGCAGTACTTC
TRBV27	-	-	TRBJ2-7	CASSSPGSGTSYEQYF	TGTGCCAGCAGTAGTCCGGGGAGCGGAACTTCCTACGAGCAGTACTTC
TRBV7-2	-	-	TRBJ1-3	CASSLEAWGTIYF	TGTGCCAGCAGCTTAGAAGCTTGGGGCACCATATATTTT
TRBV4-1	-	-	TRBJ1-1	CASSQATGLGTEAFF	TGCGCCAGCAGCCAAGCGACAGGCTTGGGCACTGAAGCTTTCTTT
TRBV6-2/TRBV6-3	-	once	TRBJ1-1	CASSYSRVGITEAFF	TGTGCCAGCAGTTACTCGAGGGTGGGGATCACTGAAGCTTTCTTT
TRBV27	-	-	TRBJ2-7	CASSSVPHEQYF	TGTGCCAGCAGTTCAGTACCCCACGAGCAGTACTTC
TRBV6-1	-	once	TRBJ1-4	CASSYVQNEKLFF	TGTGCCAGCAGTTATGTCCAGAATGAAAAACTGTTTTTT
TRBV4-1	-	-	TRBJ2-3	CASSSGPGGTDTQYF	TGCGCCAGCAGCAGCGGACCCGGGGGCACAGATACGCAGTATTTT
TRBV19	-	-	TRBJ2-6	CASSIVGRGKSFSGANVLTF	TGTGCCAGTAGTATCGTGGGGAGGGGGAAAAGTTTTTCTGGGGCCAACGTCCTGACTTTC
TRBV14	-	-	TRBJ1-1	CASSLGLLNTEAFF	TGTGCCAGCAGCCTGGGACTCTTGAACACTGAAGCTTTCTTT
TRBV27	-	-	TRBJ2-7	CASSSYRDTYEQYF	TGTGCCAGCAGTTCCTACCGGGACACCTACGAGCAGTACTTC
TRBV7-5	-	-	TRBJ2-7	CVRSLGTSGRGGEQYF	TGTGTCAGAAGCTTAGGGACTAGCGGAAGGGGGGGCGAGCAGTACTTC
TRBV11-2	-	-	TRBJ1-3	CASSPDSLSGNTIYF	TGTGCCAGCAGCCCGGACTCCCTCTCTGGAAACACCATATATTTT
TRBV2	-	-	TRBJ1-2	CASRGNGYTF	TGTGCCAGCAGGGGAAATGGCTACACCTTC
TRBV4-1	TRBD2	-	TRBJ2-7	CASSLGLAGARGEQYF	TGCGCCAGCAGCCTCGGACTAGCGGGAGCAAGAGGCGAGCAGTACTTC
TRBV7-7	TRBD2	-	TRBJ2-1	CASSSGTSGIDEQFF	TGTGCCAGCAGCTCCGGGACTAGCGGGATCGATGAGCAGTTCTTC
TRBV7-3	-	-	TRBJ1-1	CASSSTAGNTEAFF	TGTGCCAGCAGCTCGACCGCGGGGAACACTGAAGCTTTCTTT
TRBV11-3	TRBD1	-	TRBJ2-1	CASSLDGGTGSDNEQFF	TGTGCCAGCAGCTTAGATGGAGGGACAGGGTCCGACAATGAGCAGTTCTTC
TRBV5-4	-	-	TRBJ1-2	CASSWDGRYGYTF	TGTGCCAGCAGCTGGGACGGTCGCTATGGCTACACCTTC
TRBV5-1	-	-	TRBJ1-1	CASSLDPIRDTEAFF	TGCGCCAGCAGCCTCGACCCTATTCGGGACACTGAAGCTTTCTTT
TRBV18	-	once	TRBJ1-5	CASSPQPSSNQPQHF	TGTGCCAGCTCACCACAGCCCAGTAGCAATCAGCCCCAGCATTTT
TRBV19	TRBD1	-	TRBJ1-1	CASSADRGRGGTEAFF	TGTGCCAGTAGCGCCGACAGGGGGAGGGGGGGCACTGAAGCTTTCTTT
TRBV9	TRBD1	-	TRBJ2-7	CASSVATGAYEQYF	TGTGCCAGCAGCGTAGCCACAGGGGCCTACGAGCAGTACTTC
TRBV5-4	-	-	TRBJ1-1	CASSLRGLRAEAFF	TGTGCCAGCAGCTTGCGGGGCTTGAGAGCTGAAGCTTTCTTT
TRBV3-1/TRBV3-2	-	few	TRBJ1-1	CASSHNGLAGEAFF	TGTGCCAGCAGCCATAATGGGTTGGCGGGGGAAGCTTTCTTT
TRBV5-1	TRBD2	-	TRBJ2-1	CASSLVSGRFGEQFF	TGCGCCAGCAGCTTGGTTAGCGGGAGATTTGGTGAGCAGTTCTTC
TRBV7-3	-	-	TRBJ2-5	CASSSLHTPRQDRQETQYF	TGTGCCAGCAGCTCACTCCACACCCCACGACAGGATCGCCAAGAGACCCAGTACTTC
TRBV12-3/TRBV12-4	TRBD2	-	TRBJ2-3	CASGREGTDTQYF	TGTGCCAGCGGGCGGGAGGGCACAGATACGCAGTATTTT
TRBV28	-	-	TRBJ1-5	CASRNSFNQPQHF	TGTGCCAGCAGGAACAGCTTCAATCAGCCCCAGCATTTT
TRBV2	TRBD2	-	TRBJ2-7	CASSRDYLEQYF	TGTGCCAGCAGCCGGGACTACCTCGAGCAGTACTTC
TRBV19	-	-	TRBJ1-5	CASSIIATANQPQHF	TGTGCCAGTAGTATCATAGCGACAGCTAATCAGCCCCAGCATTTT
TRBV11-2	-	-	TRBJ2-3	CASSLISSGSTDTQYF	TGTGCCAGCAGCTTAATATCAAGCGGAAGCACAGATACGCAGTATTTT
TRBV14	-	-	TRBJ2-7	CASSQVRAYEQYF	TGTGCCAGCAGCCAAGTGCGGGCCTACGAGCAGTACTTC
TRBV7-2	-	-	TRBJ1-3	CASSLGHLSGNTIYF	TGTGCCAGCAGCTTAGGACACCTCTCTGGAAACACCATATATTTT
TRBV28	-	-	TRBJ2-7	CASSSPGRGYSVYEQYF	TGTGCCAGCAGTTCCCCCGGGCGCGGGTACTCCGTCTACGAGCAGTACTTC
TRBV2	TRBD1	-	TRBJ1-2	CASRNQDRVPNYGYTF	TGTGCCAGCAGGAACCAGGACAGGGTCCCTAACTATGGCTACACCTTC
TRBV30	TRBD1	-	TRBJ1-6	CAWRSLTGDNSPLHF	TGTGCCTGGAGAAGCCTGACAGGGGATAATTCACCCCTCCACTTT
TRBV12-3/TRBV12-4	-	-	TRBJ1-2	CASSPRTHYGYTF	TGTGCCAGCAGCCCCAGGACACACTATGGCTACACCTTC
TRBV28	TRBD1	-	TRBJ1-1	CASRLDRVRENTEAFF	TGTGCCAGCAGACTGGACAGGGTACGCGAGAACACTGAAGCTTTCTTT
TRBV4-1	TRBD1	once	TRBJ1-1	CASSQDWTGGDTEAFF	TGCGCCAGCAGCCAAGATTGGACAGGAGGCGACACTGAAGCTTTCTTT
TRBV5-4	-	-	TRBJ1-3	CASSFSGNTIYF	TGTGCCAGCAGCTTTTCAGGGAACACCATATATTTT
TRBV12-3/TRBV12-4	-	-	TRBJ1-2	CASSFGPGGYTF	TGTGCCAGCAGTTTTGGGCCCGGGGGCTACACCTTC
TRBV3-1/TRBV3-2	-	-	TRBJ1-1	CASSPRGAGGTEAFF	TGTGCCAGCAGCCCAAGGGGGGCAGGAGGCACTGAAGCTTTCTTT
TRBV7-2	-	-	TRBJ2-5	CASSRGTLQETQYF	TGTGCCAGCAGCCGCGGGACTCTCCAAGAGACCCAGTACTTC
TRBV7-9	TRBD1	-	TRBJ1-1	CASSFSGGDTEAFF	TGTGCCAGCAGCTTTTCAGGGGGGGACACTGAAGCTTTCTTT
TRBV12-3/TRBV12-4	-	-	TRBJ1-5	CASRVGSNQPQHF	TGTGCCAGCAGAGTAGGGAGCAATCAGCCCCAGCATTTT
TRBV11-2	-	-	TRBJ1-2	CASSLGPASYGYTF	TGTGCCAGCAGTCTCGGGCCGGCTAGCTATGGCTACACCTTC
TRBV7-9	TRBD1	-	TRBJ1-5	CASSLFRTGVSNQPQHF	TGTGCCAGCAGCCTTTTCCGGACAGGGGTAAGCAATCAGCCCCAGCATTTT
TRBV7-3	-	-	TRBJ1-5	CASSFGSNQPQHF	TGTGCCAGCAGCTTTGGGAGCAATCAGCCCCAGCATTTT
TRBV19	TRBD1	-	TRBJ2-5	CASSVDWTGGWETQYF	TGTGCCAGTAGTGTCGACTGGACAGGGGGCTGGGAGACCCAGTACTTC